This T cell receptor beta chain appears in the sequencing data of a study of CXCR3-negative and CXCR3-positive naive CD8 T cells. CDR1 and CDR2 (germline): LNHNV, YYDKDF (reference sequence). The length of the CDR3 is 14 residues. The method, 5' RACE with UMI labels, was used to prepare the TRB cDNA libraries. For each CDR3 protein, TCRdb gives one entry from its re-call of the 5' RACE reads, without DNA. In total, the table holds over 45,000 distinct CDR3 sequences. Sequencing was performed on memory CD8+ T cells from blood. The chain links TRBV15 to TRBJ2-2; no DNA is available, so the TRBD1 call from TCRdb remains unchecked. The source of this sequence is a human donor in good health. Some clones in this sample may be carry-over from other donors' samples. The CDR3 sequence: CATSPTGDTGELFF.